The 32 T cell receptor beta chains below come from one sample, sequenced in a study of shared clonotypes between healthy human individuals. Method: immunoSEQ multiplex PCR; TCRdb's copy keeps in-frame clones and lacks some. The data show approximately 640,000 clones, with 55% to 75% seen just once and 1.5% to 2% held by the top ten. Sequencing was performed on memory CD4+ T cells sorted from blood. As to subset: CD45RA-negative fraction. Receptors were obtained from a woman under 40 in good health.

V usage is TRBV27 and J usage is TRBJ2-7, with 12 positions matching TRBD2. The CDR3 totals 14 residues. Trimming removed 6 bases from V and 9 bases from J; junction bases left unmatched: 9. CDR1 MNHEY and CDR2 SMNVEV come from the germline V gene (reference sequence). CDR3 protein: CASRASGRASVQYF. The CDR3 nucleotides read TGTGCCAGCAGGGCTAGCGGGAGGGCCTCGGTGCAGTACTTC.

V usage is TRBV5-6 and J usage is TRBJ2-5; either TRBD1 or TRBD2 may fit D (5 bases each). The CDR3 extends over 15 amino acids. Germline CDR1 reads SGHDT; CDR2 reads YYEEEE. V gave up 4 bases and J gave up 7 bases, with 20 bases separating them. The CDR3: CASSPPGQGSGTQYF. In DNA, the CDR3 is TGTGCCAGCAGCCCACCGGGGCAGGGCTCGGGGACCCAGTACTTC.

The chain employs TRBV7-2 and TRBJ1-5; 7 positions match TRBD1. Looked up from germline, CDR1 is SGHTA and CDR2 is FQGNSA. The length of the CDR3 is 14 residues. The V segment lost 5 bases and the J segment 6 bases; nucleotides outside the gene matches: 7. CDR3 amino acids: CASSAQQGSQPQHF. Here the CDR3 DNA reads TGTGCCAGCAGCGCCCAACAGGGGAGTCAGCCCCAGCATTTT.

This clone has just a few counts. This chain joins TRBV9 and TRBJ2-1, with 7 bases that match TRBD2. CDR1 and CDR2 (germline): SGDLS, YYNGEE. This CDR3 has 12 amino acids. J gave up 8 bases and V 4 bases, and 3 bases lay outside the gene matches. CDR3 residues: CASSPGGYEQFF. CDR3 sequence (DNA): TGTGCCAGCAGCCCGGGAGGTTATGAGCAGTTCTTC.

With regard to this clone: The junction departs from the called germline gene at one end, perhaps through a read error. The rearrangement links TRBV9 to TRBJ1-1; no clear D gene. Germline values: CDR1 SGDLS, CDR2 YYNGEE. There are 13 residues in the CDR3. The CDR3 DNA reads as TGTACCAGCAGCGTGTCTGAGAACACTGAAGCTTTCTTT. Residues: CTSSVSENTEAFF.

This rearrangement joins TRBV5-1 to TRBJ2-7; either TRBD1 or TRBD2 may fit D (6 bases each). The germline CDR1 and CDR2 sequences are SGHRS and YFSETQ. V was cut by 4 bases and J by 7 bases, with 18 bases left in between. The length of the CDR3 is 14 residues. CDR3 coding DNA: TGCGCCAGCAGCACTGCGGGACACCCTTGGGAGCAGTACTTC. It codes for CASSTAGHPWEQYF.

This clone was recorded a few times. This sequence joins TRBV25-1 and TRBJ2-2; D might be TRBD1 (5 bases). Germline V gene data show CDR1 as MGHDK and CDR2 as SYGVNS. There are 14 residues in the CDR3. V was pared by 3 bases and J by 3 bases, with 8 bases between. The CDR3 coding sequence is TGTGCCAGCAGTGAGTCAGGGTACACCGGGGAGCTGTTTTTT. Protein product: CASSESGYTGELFF.

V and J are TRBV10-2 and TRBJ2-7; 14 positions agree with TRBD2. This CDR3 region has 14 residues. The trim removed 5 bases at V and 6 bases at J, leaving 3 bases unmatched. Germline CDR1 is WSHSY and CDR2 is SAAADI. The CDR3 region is CASSSGTSGSEQYF. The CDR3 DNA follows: TGCGCCAGCAGTTCCGGGACTAGCGGGAGCGAGCAGTACTTC.

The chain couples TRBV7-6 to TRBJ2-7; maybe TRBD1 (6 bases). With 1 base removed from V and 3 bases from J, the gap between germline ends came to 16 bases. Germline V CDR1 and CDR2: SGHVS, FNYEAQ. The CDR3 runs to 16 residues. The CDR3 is CASSLGASGDVYEQYF. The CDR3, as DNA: TGTGCCAGCAGCTTAGGCGCTTCAGGGGACGTCTACGAGCAGTACTTC.

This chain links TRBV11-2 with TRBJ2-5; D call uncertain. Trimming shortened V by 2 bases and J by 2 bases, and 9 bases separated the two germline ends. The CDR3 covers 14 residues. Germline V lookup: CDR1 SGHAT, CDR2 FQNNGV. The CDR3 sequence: CASSLLAVQETQYF. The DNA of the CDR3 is TGTGCCAGCAGCTTACTGGCGGTACAAGAGACCCAGTACTTC.

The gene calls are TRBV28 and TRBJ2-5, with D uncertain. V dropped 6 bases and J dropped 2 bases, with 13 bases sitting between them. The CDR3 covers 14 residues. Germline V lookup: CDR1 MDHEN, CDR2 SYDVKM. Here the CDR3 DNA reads TGTGCCAGCAGACATCCACAGCAGCAAGAGACCCAGTACTTC. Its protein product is CASRHPQQQETQYF.

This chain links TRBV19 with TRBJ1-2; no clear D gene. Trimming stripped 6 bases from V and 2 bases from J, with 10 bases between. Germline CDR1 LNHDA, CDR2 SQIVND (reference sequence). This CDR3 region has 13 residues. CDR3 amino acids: CASSPQRNYGYTF. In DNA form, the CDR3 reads TGTGCCAGTAGCCCGCAACGCAACTATGGCTACACCTTC.

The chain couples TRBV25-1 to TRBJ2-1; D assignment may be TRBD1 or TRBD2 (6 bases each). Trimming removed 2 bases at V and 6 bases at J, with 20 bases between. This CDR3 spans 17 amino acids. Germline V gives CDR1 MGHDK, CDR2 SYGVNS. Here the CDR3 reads CASSERSGEASGNEQFF. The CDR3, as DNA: TGTGCCAGCAGTGAACGTTCAGGGGAGGCCTCTGGCAATGAGCAGTTCTTC.

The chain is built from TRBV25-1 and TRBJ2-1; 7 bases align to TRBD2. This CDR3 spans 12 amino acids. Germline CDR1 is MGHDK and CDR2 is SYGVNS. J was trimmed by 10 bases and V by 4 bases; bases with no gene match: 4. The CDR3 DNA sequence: TGTGCCAGCAGTGGGGAGGGCAGGGAGCAGTTCTTC. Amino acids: CASSGEGREQFF.

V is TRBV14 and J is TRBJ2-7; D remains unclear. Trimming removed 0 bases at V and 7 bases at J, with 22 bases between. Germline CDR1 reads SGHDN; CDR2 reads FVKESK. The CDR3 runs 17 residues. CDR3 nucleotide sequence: TGTGCCAGCAGCCAAGAGGGCCCCTATGATCCGGCCGGGGAGCAGTACTTC. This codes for CASSQEGPYDPAGEQYF. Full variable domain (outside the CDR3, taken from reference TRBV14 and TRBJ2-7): EAGVTQFPSHSVIEKGQTVTLRCDPISGHDNLYWYRRVMGKEIKFLLHFVKESKQDESGMPNNRFLAERTGGTYSTLKVQPAELEDSGVYFCASSQEGPYDPAGEQYFGPGTRLTVT.

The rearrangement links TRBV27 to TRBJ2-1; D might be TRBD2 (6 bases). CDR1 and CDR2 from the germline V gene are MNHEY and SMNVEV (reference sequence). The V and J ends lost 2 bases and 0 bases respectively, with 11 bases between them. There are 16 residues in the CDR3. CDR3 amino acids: CASSLGGESSYNEQFF. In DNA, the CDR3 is TGTGCCAGCAGTTTAGGCGGGGAAAGCTCCTACAATGAGCAGTTCTTC.

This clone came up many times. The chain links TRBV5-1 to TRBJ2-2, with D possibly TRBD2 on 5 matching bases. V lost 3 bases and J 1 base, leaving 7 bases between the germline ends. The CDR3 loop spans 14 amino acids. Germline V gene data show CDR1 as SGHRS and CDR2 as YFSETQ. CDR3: CASSWGENTGELFF. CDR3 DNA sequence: TGCGCCAGCAGCTGGGGAGAGAACACCGGGGAGCTGTTTTTT.

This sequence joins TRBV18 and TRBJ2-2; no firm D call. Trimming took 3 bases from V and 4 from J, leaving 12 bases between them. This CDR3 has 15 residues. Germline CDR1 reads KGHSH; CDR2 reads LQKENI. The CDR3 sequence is CASSPNVGSTGELFF. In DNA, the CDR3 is TGTGCCAGCTCACCGAACGTCGGTAGCACCGGGGAGCTGTTTTTT.

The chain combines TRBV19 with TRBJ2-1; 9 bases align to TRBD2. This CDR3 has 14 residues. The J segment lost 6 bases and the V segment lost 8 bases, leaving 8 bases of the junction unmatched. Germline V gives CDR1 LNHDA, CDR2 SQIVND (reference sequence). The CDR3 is CASGASGTPNEQFF. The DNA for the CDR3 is TGTGCCAGTGGGGCTAGCGGGACTCCCAATGAGCAGTTCTTC.

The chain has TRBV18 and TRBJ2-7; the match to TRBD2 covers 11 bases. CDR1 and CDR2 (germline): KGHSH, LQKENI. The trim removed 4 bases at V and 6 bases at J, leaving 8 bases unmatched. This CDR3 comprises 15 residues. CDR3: CASSRETSGTGEQYF. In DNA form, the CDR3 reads TGTGCCAGCTCACGGGAGACTAGCGGGACTGGCGAGCAGTACTTC.

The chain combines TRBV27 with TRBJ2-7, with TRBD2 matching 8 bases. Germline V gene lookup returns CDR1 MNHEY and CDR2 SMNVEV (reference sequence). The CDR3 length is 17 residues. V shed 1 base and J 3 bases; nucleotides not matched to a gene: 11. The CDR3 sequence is CASSLYGWTSKGYEQYF. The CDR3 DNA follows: TGTGCCAGCAGTTTATACGGATGGACTAGCAAGGGCTACGAGCAGTACTTC.

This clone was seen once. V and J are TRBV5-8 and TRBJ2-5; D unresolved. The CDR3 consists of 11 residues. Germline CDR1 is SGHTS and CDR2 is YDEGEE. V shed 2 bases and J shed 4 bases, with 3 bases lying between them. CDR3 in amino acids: CASSFVETQYF. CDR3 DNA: TGTGCCAGCAGCTTCGTAGAGACCCAGTACTTC.

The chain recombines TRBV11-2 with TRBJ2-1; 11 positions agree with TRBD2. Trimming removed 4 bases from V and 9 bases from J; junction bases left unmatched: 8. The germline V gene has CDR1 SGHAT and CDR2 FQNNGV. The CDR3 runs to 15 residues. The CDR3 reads CASSSLSGRVVEQFF. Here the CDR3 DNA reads TGTGCCAGCAGCTCGCTTAGCGGGAGGGTTGTTGAGCAGTTCTTC.

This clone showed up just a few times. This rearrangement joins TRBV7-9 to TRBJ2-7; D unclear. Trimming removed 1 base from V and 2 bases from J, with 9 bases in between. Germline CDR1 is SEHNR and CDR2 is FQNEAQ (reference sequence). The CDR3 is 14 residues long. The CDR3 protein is CASSLGDIAYEQYF. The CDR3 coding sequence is TGTGCCAGCAGCTTAGGAGACATTGCCTACGAGCAGTACTTC. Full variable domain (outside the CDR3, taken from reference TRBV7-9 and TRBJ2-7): DTGVSQNPRHKITKRGQNVTFRCDPISEHNRLYWYRQTLGQGPEFLTYFQNEAQLEKSRLLSDRFSAERPKGSFSTLEIQRTEQGDSAMYLCASSLGDIAYEQYFGPGTRLTVT.

The CDR3 DNA reads TGTGCCAGCACTTCCTTAGGGTACTATGGCTACACCTTC. Translating gives CASTSLGYYGYTF. This sequence joins TRBV28 and TRBJ1-2; D unresolved. Trimming took 7 bases from V and 3 from J, leaving 12 bases between them. CDR1 MDHEN and CDR2 SYDVKM come from the germline V gene. The CDR3 totals 13 residues.

Here the CDR3 reads CASSLIGQSYGYTF. The CDR3 nucleotides read TGCGCCAGCAGCTTGATAGGACAGTCCTATGGCTACACCTTC. The rearrangement links TRBV5-1 to TRBJ1-2; a possible D gene is TRBD1 (6 bases). V was shortened by 1 base and J by 4 bases, with 11 bases between the two germline ends. The germline V gene has CDR1 SGHRS and CDR2 YFSETQ. The CDR3 is 14 amino acids.

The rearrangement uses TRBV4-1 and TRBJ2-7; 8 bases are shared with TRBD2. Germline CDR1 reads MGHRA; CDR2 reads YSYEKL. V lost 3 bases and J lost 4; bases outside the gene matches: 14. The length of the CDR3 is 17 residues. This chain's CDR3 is CASSQPTSGSSLYEQYF. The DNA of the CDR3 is TGCGCCAGCAGCCAGCCTACTAGCGGATCGTCCTTATACGAGCAGTACTTC.

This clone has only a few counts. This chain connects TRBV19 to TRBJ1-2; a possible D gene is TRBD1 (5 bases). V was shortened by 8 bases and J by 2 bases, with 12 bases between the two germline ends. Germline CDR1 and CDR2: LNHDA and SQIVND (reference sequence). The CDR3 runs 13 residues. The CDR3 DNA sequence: TGTGCCAGTCAGTACGGGGCGAACTATGGCTACACCTTC. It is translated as CASQYGANYGYTF.

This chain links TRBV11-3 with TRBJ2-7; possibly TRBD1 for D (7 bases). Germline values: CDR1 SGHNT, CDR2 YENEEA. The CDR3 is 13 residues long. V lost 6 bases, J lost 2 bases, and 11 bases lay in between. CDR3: CASSQGEAYEQYF. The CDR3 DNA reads TGTGCCAGCAGTCAGGGGGAGGCCTACGAGCAGTACTTC.

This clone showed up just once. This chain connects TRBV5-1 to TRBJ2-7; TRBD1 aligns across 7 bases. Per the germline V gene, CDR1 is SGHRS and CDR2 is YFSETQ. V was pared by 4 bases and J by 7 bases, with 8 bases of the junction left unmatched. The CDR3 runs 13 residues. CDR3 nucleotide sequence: TGCGCCAGCAGCATTGACAGGGTGCGAGAGCAGTACTTC. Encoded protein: CASSIDRVREQYF.

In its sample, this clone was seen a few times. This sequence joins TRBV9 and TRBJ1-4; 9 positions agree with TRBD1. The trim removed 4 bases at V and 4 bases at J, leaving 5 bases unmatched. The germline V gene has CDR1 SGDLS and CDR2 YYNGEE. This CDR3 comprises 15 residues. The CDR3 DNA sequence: TGTGCCAGCAGCCTCAGACAGGGGGATAATGAAAAACTGTTTTTT. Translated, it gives CASSLRQGDNEKLFF.

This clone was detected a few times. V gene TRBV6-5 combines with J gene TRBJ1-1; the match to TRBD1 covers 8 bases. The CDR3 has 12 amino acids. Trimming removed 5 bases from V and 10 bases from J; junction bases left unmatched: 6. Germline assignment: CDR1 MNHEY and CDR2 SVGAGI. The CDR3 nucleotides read TGTGCCAGCAGTGGCAGGGGGCGTACAGCTTTCTTT. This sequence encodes CASSGRGRTAFF.